This TCR beta chain was recorded in a study of CD8+ T cells in alopecia areata. For the study at large: Treated patients were dosed with oral tofacitinib, taking 5 to 10 mg twice daily.

Details on this clone: Compared with germline, one end of the junction differs, possibly owing to a read error.

Treatment reported: oral pan-JAK inhibitor, 5-10 mg twice daily. Once RNA had been extracted, it was reverse transcribed into cDNA to act as the sequencing template. Assay: immunoSEQ multiplex PCR; the TCRdb copy retains only in-frame clones and omits some. The table includes 180,000 or so clones, about 53% detected once. The germline V gene encodes CDR1 SGHNT and CDR2 YYREEE (reference sequence). The CDR3 sequence is 13 residues long. The starting material was CD8+ T cells sorted from blood, obtained at week 24, from a patient treated with tofacitinib. This chain joins TRBV5-4 and TRBJ2-2, with no clear D. The TCR was taken from a human donor with alopecia areata. This chain's CDR3 is CASSLTNTGELFF. CDR3 DNA sequence: TGTGCCAGCAGCCTTACGAATACCGGGGAGCTGTTTTTT.